This T cell receptor (beta chain) derives from a study of identical twins. The CDR3 totals 18 residues. Trimming cost V 7 bases and J 2 bases, with 21 bases left between them. Germline V gene lookup returns CDR1 MDHEN and CDR2 SYDVKM. Each CDR3 protein is one row after TCRdb ran MiXCR on the 5' RACE reads. Here the sample spans about 240,000 distinct CDR3 sequences, approximately 8% being singletons. These data also featured in a second study, about yellow fever vaccine responses in identical twins.

V gene TRBV28 combines with J gene TRBJ2-6; perhaps TRBD1 as D (6 bases). Sequencing was carried out using CD8+ T cells sorted from blood. This TCR was recovered from a woman aged 18-29 years in good health. The CDR3 reads CASTPTIQQGTGANVLTF. The CDR3 coding sequence is TGTGCCAGCACACCAACAATTCAACAGGGTACTGGGGCCAACGTCCTGACTTTC.